Listed below are T cell receptor beta chains from one sample, sequenced in a study of blood T cell repertoires in COVID-19. Clones were read by immunoSEQ multiplex PCR, and TCRdb kept only the in-frame ones, dropping some. The sample has approximately 240,000 clones, roughly 87% seen once. Sequenced material: peripheral blood. The receptors shown here come from a woman aged 18-29 years who had recovered from COVID-19. Both conserved end residues are part of each CDR3. D genes are given only for firm matches. Clone size, where shown, is once, few, many, or a class for clones that have expanded.

D gene,J gene,V gene,CDR3 length,clone size,CDR3 DNA,CDR3 protein
.,TRBJ2-6,TRBV4-3,19,.,TGCGCCAGCAGCCAAGATCCGTCAGGCGTAAACTCTGGGGCCAACGTCCTGACTTTC,CASSQDPSGVNSGANVLTF
.,TRBJ1-1,TRBV12-5,11,.,TGTGCTGTCAGGGTGTCGACTGAAGCTTTCTTT,CAVRVSTEAFF
TRBD1,TRBJ2-7,TRBV24-1,17,.,TGTGCCACCAGTGATTCGACATCGCGGACAGGACTCTACGAGCAGTACTTC,CATSDSTSRTGLYEQYF
TRBD1,TRBJ1-1,TRBV19,17,once,TGTGCCAGTAGTATAGATCGATTTTTCACAGGGGGGACTGAAGCTTTCTTT,CASSIDRFFTGGTEAFF
.,TRBJ2-2,TRBV2,16,.,TGTGCCAGCAGTGATGCGGGGGCCTTAAGGGACGGGGAGCTGTTTTTT,CASSDAGALRDGELFF
TRBD2,TRBJ2-1,TRBV7-6,18,.,TGTGCCAGCAGCCAATCTCTTAGCGGGAGGACCTTCTACAATGAGCAGTTCTTC,CASSQSLSGRTFYNEQFF
.,TRBJ1-5,TRBV11-1,14,.,TGTGCCAGCAGCCCAAAAGAAGGGGATCAGCCCCAGCATTTT,CASSPKEGDQPQHF
.,TRBJ1-6,TRBV19,13,.,TGTGCCAGTACGGGGGTAGGGAGGTCACCCCTCCACTTT,CASTGVGRSPLHF
TRBD2,TRBJ2-1,TRBV2,16,.,TGTGCCAGCAGTGAATCGTATGCGGGAGGCCTAGAAGAGCAGTTCTTC,CASSESYAGGLEEQFF
TRBD1,TRBJ2-7,TRBV27,14,.,TGTGCCAGCAGTACTCGGACAGGGGGCGGCGAGCAGTACTTC,CASSTRTGGGEQYF
TRBD1,TRBJ2-7,TRBV6-5,14,.,TGTGCCAGCAAGAGCGGCAGGGGGCTTTTTGAGCAGTACTTC,CASKSGRGLFEQYF
.,TRBJ1-4,TRBV27,14,.,TGTGCCAGCAGGGGGGGGGCCCTCAATGAAAAACTGTTTTTT,CASRGGALNEKLFF
TRBD1,TRBJ2-2,TRBV13,16,.,TGTGCCAGCAGCTTAGGAGGGGGCATATACACCGGGGAGCTGTTTTTT,CASSLGGGIYTGELFF
.,TRBJ2-1,TRBV30,14,.,TGTGCCTGGACCTCTTCCGGGAATATGAATGAGCAGTTCTTC,CAWTSSGNMNEQFF
.,TRBJ1-5,TRBV28,16,.,TGTGCCCTAGGGTTTCGCGGGGAGTCTGGGGTCCAGCCCCAGCATTTT,CALGFRGESGVQPQHF
.,TRBJ2-3,TRBV25-1,16,.,TGTGCCAGCAGTGAAGATAGCGGAGGGGACACAGATACGCAGTATTTT,CASSEDSGGDTDTQYF
.,TRBJ1-5,TRBV6-1,13,.,TGTGCCAGCAGTGAATATAGCAATCAGCCCCAGCATTTT,CASSEYSNQPQHF
.,TRBJ1-6,TRBV13,15,once,TGTGCCAGCAGCGCCCCGGACAGCGCTAATTCACCCCTCCACTTT,CASSAPDSANSPLHF
TRBD2,TRBJ2-7,TRBV19,15,.,TGTGCCAGTAGCCCCCTCGGCGGGAGGGCAAACGAGCAGTACTTC,CASSPLGGRANEQYF
TRBD2,TRBJ2-1,TRBV11-1,15,.,TGTGCCAGCAGCCTAGGGACTAGCGGGAACAATGAGCAGTTCTTC,CASSLGTSGNNEQFF
TRBD2,TRBJ2-3,TRBV7-2,17,.,TGTGCCAGCAGCCCCCGCGGCCTAGCGGGTTACACAGATACGCAGTATTTT,CASSPRGLAGYTDTQYF
.,TRBJ2-2,TRBV2,13,.,TGTGCCAGCAATACAGGGCCCACCGGGGAGCTGTTTTTT,CASNTGPTGELFF
.,TRBJ1-2,TRBV29-1,14,.,TGCAGCGTTGAAGGCCTCAGGGTATCTTATGGCTACACCTTC,CSVEGLRVSYGYTF
.,TRBJ2-4,TRBV5-4,15,once,TGTGCCAGCAGCCCGGGTGGGTTGGCCAAAAACATTCAGTACTTC,CASSPGGLAKNIQYF
TRBD2,TRBJ2-1,TRBV6-5,13,.,TGTGCCAGCAGCTGGACTAGTGGCGATGAGCAGTTCTTC,CASSWTSGDEQFF
TRBD1,TRBJ2-7,TRBV4-3,15,.,TGCGCCAGCAGCCGTTCCCGGGACAGGTCCTACGAGCAGTACTTC,CASSRSRDRSYEQYF
TRBD2,TRBJ2-1,TRBV5-1,19,.,TGCGCCAGCAGCGCCTCGGGCCTAGCGGGAGGGCCCTCCTACAATGAGCAGTTCTTC,CASSASGLAGGPSYNEQFF
.,TRBJ2-7,TRBV28,13,.,TGTGCCAGCAGTTTAGGGCTGTCCTACGAGCAGTACTTC,CASSLGLSYEQYF
TRBD1,TRBJ1-2,TRBV7-9,14,.,TGTGCCAGCAGCCCCGGACAGGGGGTTTTAGGCTACACCTTC,CASSPGQGVLGYTF
.,TRBJ1-5,TRBV4-1,14,.,TGCGCCAGCAGCCAAGGGAGCGGCAATCAGCCCCAGCATTTT,CASSQGSGNQPQHF
.,TRBJ2-4,TRBV10-2,15,.,TGCGCCAGCAGTGATTCAGGTAGAGCCAAAAACATTCAGTACTTC,CASSDSGRAKNIQYF
TRBD1,TRBJ1-6,TRBV6-6,19,.,TGTGCCAGCAGTCAACCTTCGGACAGGGAAAAGTTCTATAATTCACCCCTCCACTTT,CASSQPSDREKFYNSPLHF
.,TRBJ2-1,TRBV4-3,15,few,TGCGCCAGCAGCCAAGAAGGGGATCGGCTCGGTGAGCAGTTCTTC,CASSQEGDRLGEQFF